This TCR beta chain was sequenced during a study of T cells after posttransplantation cyclophosphamide. Study results and caveats: After PTCy, TRB diversity resembled that of CNI/methotrexate controls. Donor CD8+ memory clones often dominated recipient blood repertoires at later times.

V lost 5 bases, J lost 3 bases, and 14 bases lay in between. Germline-derived CDR1 and CDR2 are LGHNA and YSLEER. The CDR3 extends over 14 amino acids. The naive gate required viable CD3+CD4+ or CD3+CD8+ cells with CCR7+CD45RA+CD45RO-CD95-CD27+CD28+ phenotype. On the day of bone marrow donation, the related graft donor provided peripheral blood. A remark on this clone: Its matching antigen is unknown.

The method was immunoSEQ multiplex PCR; TCRdb's version includes in-frame clones alone and lacks a portion of them. The data show just over 20,000 clones, under 99% seen once. The sequencing input was naive CD4+ T cells sorted from PBMCs. The sequence was obtained from a man aged 35-49 years in good health, CMV-negative, and a related stem cell transplant donor. This chain uses TRBV4-3 with TRBJ2-7; D is unresolved. The CDR3 sequence: CASSSRLQHYEQYF. The CDR3 DNA reads as TGCGCCAGCAGCTCGCGACTTCAGCACTACGAGCAGTACTTC.